These 5 T cell receptor beta chains originate from one sample sequenced in a study of neoadjuvant anti-PD-1 for oral cavity cancer. Data came from immunoSEQ multiplex PCR; TCRdb stores just in-frame clones and leaves some out. This table holds roughly 15,000 clones, 60% to 70% found once. The sample here was PBMCs, taken before nivolumab (anti-PD-1) treatment. Receptors originate from a person between 35 and 79 years old with oral cavity squamous cell carcinoma.

The count of this clone is one. The J gene is TRBJ2-6, the V gene TRBV9; perhaps D is TRBD1 or TRBD2 (5 bases each). The CDR3 consists of 17 residues. The V gene's germline CDR1 is SGDLS and CDR2 YYNGEE. Trimming cost V 4 bases and J 3 bases, with 17 bases left between them. CDR3 sequence reads: CASSPSGTFIGANVLTF. CDR3 DNA: TGTGCCAGCAGCCCCTCGGGGACGTTCATTGGGGCCAACGTCCTGACTTTC.

This clone was recorded only once. The V call is TRBV5-6, the J call TRBJ1-2; D gene ambiguous. V was pared by 2 bases and J by 4 bases, with 9 bases between. The CDR3 has 13 residues. CDR1 and CDR2 from the germline V gene are SGHDT and YYEEEE. The CDR3 region is CASSLNGLYGYTF. The DNA for the CDR3 is TGTGCCAGCAGCTTAAACGGACTCTATGGCTACACCTTC.

V and J are TRBV7-2 and TRBJ2-3; no clear D gene. V was shortened by 1 base and J by 2 bases, with 10 bases between the two germline ends. The CDR3 has 15 amino acids. CDR1 SGHTA and CDR2 FQGNSA come from the germline V gene. In DNA form, the CDR3 reads TGTGCCAGCAGCTTAGTTGCTAGTCCCACAGATACGCAGTATTTT. Residues: CASSLVASPTDTQYF.

This clone showed up just a few times. This chain joins TRBV27 and TRBJ1-1; 8 bases agree with TRBD1. Germline loops: CDR1 MNHEY, CDR2 SMNVEV (reference sequence). The CDR3 runs to 15 residues. J lost 7 bases, V lost 4 bases, and 11 bases had no gene match. This CDR3 reads CASSSFTGGTGEAFF. The CDR3 nucleotides read TGTGCCAGCAGTTCTTTCACAGGGGGGACGGGTGAAGCTTTCTTT.

This chain links TRBV28 with TRBJ2-7; a weak D match, TRBD2 (7 bases). Per germline, CDR1 MDHEN and CDR2 SYDVKM. CDR3 length: 15 amino acids. Between the trimmed V and J ends, which lost 0 bases and 2 bases, there was a span of 11 bases. The CDR3 DNA is TGTGCCAGCAGTTTATGGGGGGGGCGCACCTACGAGCAGTACTTC. It translates to CASSLWGGRTYEQYF.